This T cell receptor beta chain was recovered during a study of Tregs in tolerant kidney transplant recipients. About this clone itself: The antigen is undetermined.

Study-wide points: The small number of patients limits these findings pending further validation. Tolerant patients' donor-specific Tregs expanded beyond overall Tregs, suggesting antigen-driven growth.

Germline CDR1 and CDR2: SGHTA and FQGNSA. The CDR3 extends over 15 amino acids. With 5 bases removed from V and 6 bases from J, the gap between germline ends came to 17 bases. Thawed PBMCs were FACS-sorted into unstimulated CD4+CD25+CD127- regulatory T cells, CD4+CD25- non-regulatory cells, CD4 and CD8 cells. The method was immunoSEQ multiplex PCR; TCRdb's version includes in-frame clones alone and lacks a portion of them. The table includes 100,000 to 120,000 clones, roughly 89% detected once. J is TRBJ2-1 and V is TRBV7-2, with D uncertain. This specimen consisted of CD4+ T cells from blood, obtained before the transplant. The receptor comes from a human donor who received a combined kidney and bone marrow transplant. This chain's CDR3 is CASSPFSIHGNEQFF. CDR3 coding DNA: TGTGCCAGCAGCCCTTTTAGCATCCATGGCAATGAGCAGTTCTTC. Full variable domain (outside the CDR3, taken from reference TRBV7-2 and TRBJ2-1): GAGVSQSPSNKVTEKGKDVELRCDPISGHTALYWYRQSLGQGLEFLIYFQGNSAPDKSGLPSDRFSAERTGGSVSTLTIQRTQQEDSAVYLCASSPFSIHGNEQFFGPGTRLTVL.